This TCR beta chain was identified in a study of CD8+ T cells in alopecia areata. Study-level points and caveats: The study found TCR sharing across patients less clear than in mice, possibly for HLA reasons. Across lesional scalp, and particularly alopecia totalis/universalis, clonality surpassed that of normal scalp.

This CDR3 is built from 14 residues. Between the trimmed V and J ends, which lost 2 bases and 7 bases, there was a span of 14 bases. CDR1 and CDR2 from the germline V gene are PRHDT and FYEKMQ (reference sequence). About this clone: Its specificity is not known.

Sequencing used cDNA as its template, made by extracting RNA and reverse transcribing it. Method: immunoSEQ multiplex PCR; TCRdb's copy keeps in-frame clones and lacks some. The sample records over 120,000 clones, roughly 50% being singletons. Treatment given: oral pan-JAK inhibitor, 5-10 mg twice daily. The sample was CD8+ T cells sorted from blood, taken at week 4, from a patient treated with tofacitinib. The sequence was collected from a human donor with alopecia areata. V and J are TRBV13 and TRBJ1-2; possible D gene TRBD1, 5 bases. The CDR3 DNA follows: TGTGCCAGCAGCTTACCGCAGGGCGTTTTTGGCTACACCTTC. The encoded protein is CASSLPQGVFGYTF. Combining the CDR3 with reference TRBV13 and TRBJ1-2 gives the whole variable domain AAGVIQSPRHLIKEKRETATLKCYPIPRHDTVYWYQQGPGQDPQFLISFYEKMQSDKGSIPDRFSAQQFSDYHSELNMSSLELGDSALYFCASSLPQGVFGYTFGSGTRLTVV.